These 9 T cell receptor beta chains came from one sample sequenced in a study of cytomegalovirus exposure and HLA in healthy donors. Using immunoSEQ multiplex PCR, the repertoire was profiled, and TCRdb retains in-frame clones only, with some absent. The sample contains roughly 48,000 clones, roughly 88% of which appear only once. Source material: PBMCs. The receptors come from a woman aged 25-40 years in good health and CMV-seronegative.

This chain links TRBV19 with TRBJ2-7, with 9 bases lining up with TRBD1. This CDR3 spans 13 amino acids. The germline V gene has CDR1 LNHDA and CDR2 SQIVND (reference sequence). J was trimmed by 6 bases and V by 4 bases; bases with no gene match: 4. The CDR3 coding sequence is TGTGCCAGTAGTAGACGACAGGGGGGCGAGCAGTACTTC. Translation: CASSRRQGGEQYF.

The chain couples TRBV18 to TRBJ2-3; perhaps TRBD2 as D (5 bases). Germline CDR1 is KGHSH and CDR2 is LQKENI. This CDR3 has 16 amino acids. The V gene lost 0 bases and the J gene lost 2 bases, with 12 bases spanning the gap. Written as DNA, the CDR3 is TGTGCCAGCTCACCACCGGGTCGGCGGGTCACAGATACGCAGTATTTT. It encodes CASSPPGRRVTDTQYF.

As DNA, the CDR3 is TGTGCCAGCAGCTTGGGCAGGGGCAGAGGCTACACCTTC. Its translation: CASSLGRGRGYTF. The chain joins TRBV7-2 to TRBJ1-2; maybe TRBD1 (6 bases). Germline V gives CDR1 SGHTA, CDR2 FQGNSA. This CDR3 is 13 amino acids long. Deletions cut 3 bases from V and 8 bases from J, with 13 bases between.

The V gene is TRBV6-1, the J gene TRBJ2-3, with no clear D. The CDR3 spans 11 residues. V was trimmed by 6 bases and J by 6 bases, leaving 7 bases between them. Germline values: CDR1 MNHNS, CDR2 SASEGT. CDR3 sequence reads: CASSALDTQYF. CDR3 in DNA: TGTGCCAGCAGCGCGCTTGATACGCAGTATTTT.

The chain couples TRBV6-1 to TRBJ1-1; 8 bases match TRBD1. The CDR3 runs to 12 residues. J was trimmed by 6 bases and V by 4 bases; bases with no gene match: 1. CDR1 and CDR2 (germline): MNHNS, SASEGT. For the CDR3, the DNA is TGTGCCAGCAGTGTACAGGGGGCTGAAGCTTTCTTT. Translating it yields CASSVQGAEAFF.

The chain combines TRBV5-1 with TRBJ2-1; D is perhaps TRBD1 (5 bases). CDR1 SGHRS and CDR2 YFSETQ come from the germline V gene. Deletions cut 4 bases from V and 6 bases from J, with 17 bases between. CDR3 length: 15 residues. The CDR3 sequence is CASSTRQTYGNEQFF. The CDR3 bases are TGCGCCAGCAGCACCCGACAGACCTACGGCAATGAGCAGTTCTTC.

V gene TRBV20-1 combines with J gene TRBJ1-1; D not resolved. Germline CDR1 DFQATT, CDR2 SNEGSKA (reference sequence). The V and J ends lost 5 bases and 6 bases respectively, with 4 bases between them. This CDR3 spans 9 amino acids. The CDR3, as DNA: TGCAGTGCTCTACCTGAAGCTTTCTTT. Protein: CSALPEAFF.

The rearrangement uses TRBV7-2 and TRBJ1-5; D not certain. The CDR3 consists of 12 residues. Germline V CDR1 and CDR2: SGHTA, FQGNSA. Trimming stripped 1 base from V and 9 bases from J, with 7 bases between. The CDR3 spells CASSLGSGPQHF. In DNA, the CDR3 is TGTGCCAGCAGCTTAGGGTCAGGGCCCCAGCATTTT.

The CDR3 spells CASSSEGALNTGELFF. CDR3 DNA: TGTGCCAGCAGCTCGGAAGGAGCCCTGAACACCGGGGAGCTGTTTTTT. The rearrangement uses TRBV13 and TRBJ2-2; D gene ambiguous. The V end was cut by 4 bases, the J end by 1 base, with 13 bases between. The CDR3 has 16 residues. Germline CDR1 PRHDT, CDR2 FYEKMQ (reference sequence).